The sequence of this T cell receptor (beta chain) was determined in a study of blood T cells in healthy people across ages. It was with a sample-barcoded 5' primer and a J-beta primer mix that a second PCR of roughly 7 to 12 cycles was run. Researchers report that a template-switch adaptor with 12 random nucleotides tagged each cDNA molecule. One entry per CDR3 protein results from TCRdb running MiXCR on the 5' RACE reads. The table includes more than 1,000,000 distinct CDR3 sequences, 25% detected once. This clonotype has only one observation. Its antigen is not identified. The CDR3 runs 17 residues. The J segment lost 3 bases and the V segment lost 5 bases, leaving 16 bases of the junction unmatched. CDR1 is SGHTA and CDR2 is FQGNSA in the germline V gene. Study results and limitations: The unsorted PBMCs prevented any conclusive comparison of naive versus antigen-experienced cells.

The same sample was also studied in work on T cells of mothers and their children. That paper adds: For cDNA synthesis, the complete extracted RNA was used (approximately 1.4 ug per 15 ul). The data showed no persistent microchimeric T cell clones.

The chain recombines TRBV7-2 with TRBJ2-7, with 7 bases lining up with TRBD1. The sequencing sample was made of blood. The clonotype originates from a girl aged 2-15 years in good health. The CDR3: CASSAPNRDSDLYEQYF. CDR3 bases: TGTGCCAGCAGCGCTCCAAACCGGGACAGCGACCTCTACGAGCAGTACTTC.